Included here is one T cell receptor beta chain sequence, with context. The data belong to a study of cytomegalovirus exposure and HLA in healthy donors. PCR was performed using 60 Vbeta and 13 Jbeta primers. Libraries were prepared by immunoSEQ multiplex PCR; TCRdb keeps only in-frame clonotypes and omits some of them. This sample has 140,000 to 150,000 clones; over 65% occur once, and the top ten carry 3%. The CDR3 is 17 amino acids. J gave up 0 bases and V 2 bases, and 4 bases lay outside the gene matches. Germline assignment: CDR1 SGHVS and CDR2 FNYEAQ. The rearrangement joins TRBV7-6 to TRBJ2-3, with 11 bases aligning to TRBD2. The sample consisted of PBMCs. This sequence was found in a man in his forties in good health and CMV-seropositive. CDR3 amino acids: CASSLLAGGTSTDTQYF. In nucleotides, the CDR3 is TGTGCCAGCAGCTTACTAGCGGGAGGAACTAGCACAGATACGCAGTATTTT.